This TCR beta chain appears in the sequencing data of a study of early T cells in non-severe SARS-CoV-2 infection. Study at large: Sequenced material consisted of bulk RNA (from unsorted whole blood), and chains were unpaired.

TCRdb ran MiXCR on the 5' RACE reads and lists one entry per CDR3 protein. The data contain around 33,000 distinct CDR3 sequences, 5.5% to 6.5% of them singletons. CDR3 size: 16 residues. Germline V lookup: CDR1 KGHSH, CDR2 LQKENI. After removal of 3 bases from V and 10 bases from J, the junction contained 14 bases not matched to a gene. This clonotype was detected ten times or more. Sequencing was performed on whole blood. The clonotype was recovered from an adult who was a healthcare worker with PCR-confirmed SARS-CoV-2 infection or an uninfected control (not recorded which). The rearrangement uses TRBV18 and TRBJ2-1; 8 nucleotides agree with TRBD2. DNA of the CDR3: TGTGCCAGCTCACCCTCCGTATCTATTAGCGGGGTCGAGCAGTTCTTC. It encodes CASSPSVSISGVEQFF.